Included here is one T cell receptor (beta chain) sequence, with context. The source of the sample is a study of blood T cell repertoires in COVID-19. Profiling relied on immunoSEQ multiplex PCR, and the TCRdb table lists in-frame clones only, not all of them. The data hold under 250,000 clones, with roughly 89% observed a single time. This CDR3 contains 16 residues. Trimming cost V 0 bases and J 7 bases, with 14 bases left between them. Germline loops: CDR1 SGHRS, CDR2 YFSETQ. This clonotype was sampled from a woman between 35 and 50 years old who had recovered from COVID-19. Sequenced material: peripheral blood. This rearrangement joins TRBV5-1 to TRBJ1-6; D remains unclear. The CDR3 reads CASSLALGSTNSPLHF. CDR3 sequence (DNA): TGCGCCAGCAGCTTGGCACTGGGTTCGACAAATTCACCCCTCCACTTT.